Here is one T cell receptor beta chain with its context. Germline V gene data show CDR1 as MDHEN and CDR2 as SYDVKM. Trimming took off 5 bases at V and 2 bases at J, with 7 bases between the two ends. This CDR3 has 13 amino acids. The sample originates from a study of blood T cell repertoires in COVID-19. The protocol was immunoSEQ multiplex PCR, while the TCRdb copy is restricted to in-frame clones and leaves out a portion. The sample has under 250,000 clones; about four fifths are singletons. Clinical histories supplied by participants themselves formed the basis of cohort assignment. This TCR was recovered from a woman in her 40s with acute COVID-19. The material sequenced was PBMCs or T cells enriched from blood (not recorded which). The rearrangement links TRBV28 to TRBJ1-5; unclear D gene. The DNA for the CDR3 is TGTGCCAGCAGTGGCGGGGGCAATCAGCCCCAGCATTTT. Translated, it gives CASSGGGNQPQHF.